The sequence of this T cell receptor (beta chain) was determined in a study of blood T cell dynamics during melanoma immunotherapy. J was trimmed by 5 bases and V by 0 bases; bases with no gene match: 10. There are 18 residues in the CDR3. The V gene's germline CDR1 is LGHNA and CDR2 YNFKEQ. Generated by immunoSEQ multiplex PCR, the TCRdb table keeps only in-frame clones and is missing some. The sample contains fewer than 20,000 clones, approximately 89% of which appear only once. Time point specified: pre-treatment baseline. The chain carries TRBV4-2 and TRBJ2-1, with 10 bases aligning to TRBD2. This sequence originates from a human donor with melanoma. The sequenced sample was blood, obtained from a patient treated with checkpoint blockade. CDR3 amino acids: CASSQETTALAGHNEQFF. The CDR3 nucleotides read TGTGCCAGCAGCCAAGAGACAACGGCACTAGCGGGACACAATGAGCAGTTCTTC.